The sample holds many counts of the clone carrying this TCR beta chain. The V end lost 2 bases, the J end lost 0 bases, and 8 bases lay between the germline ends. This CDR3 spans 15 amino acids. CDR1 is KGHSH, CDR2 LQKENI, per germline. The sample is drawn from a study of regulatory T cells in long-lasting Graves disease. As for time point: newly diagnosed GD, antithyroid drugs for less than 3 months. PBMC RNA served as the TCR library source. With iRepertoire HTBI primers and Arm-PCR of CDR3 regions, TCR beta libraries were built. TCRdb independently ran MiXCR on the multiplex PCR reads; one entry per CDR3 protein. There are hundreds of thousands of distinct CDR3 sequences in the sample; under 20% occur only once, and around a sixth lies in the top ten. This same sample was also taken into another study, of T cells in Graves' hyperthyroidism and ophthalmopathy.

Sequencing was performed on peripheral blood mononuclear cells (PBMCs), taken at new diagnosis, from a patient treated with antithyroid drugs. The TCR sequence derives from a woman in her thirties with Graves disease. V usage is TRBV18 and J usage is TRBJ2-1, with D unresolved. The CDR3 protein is CASSPVTISYNEQFF. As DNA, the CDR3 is TGTGCCAGCTCACCAGTGACAATCTCCTACAATGAGCAGTTCTTC.